This T cell receptor (beta chain) was sequenced during a study of beta chain features in type 1 diabetes. Reverse transcription of all isolated RNA meant that expressed TCRB transcripts were sequenced. Clones were sequenced by immunoSEQ multiplex PCR, and TCRdb holds only the in-frame ones, with some missing. Of fewer than 400,000 clones listed, roughly 8% were seen once; the top ten hold under 0.5%. Donors underwent one heparinised blood draw, approximately 120 mL on average. The V and J ends lost 9 bases and 10 bases respectively, with 16 bases between them. The CDR3 loop spans 12 amino acids. The TCR originated in a woman aged 18-29 years in good health. V and J are TRBV23-1 and TRBJ2-1, with a tentative D call TRBD2 (6 bases). TRBV23-1 is an ORF, and what it does is uncertain. Material: central memory CD4+ T cells from blood. As DNA, the CDR3 is TGCGCCAGATGGGGACTTAGACAGGAGCAGTTCTTC. Protein sequence: CARWGLRQEQFF.